This T cell receptor beta chain was identified during a study of blood T cell repertoires in COVID-19. Study-wide background: Samples of COVID-19 (acute and convalescent) were obtained from the United States, Italy and Spain. The cDNA or gDNA used as material had been derived from T cells, B-cell-depleted T cells, or PBMCs.

Per the original methods: How many nucleated cells were present was estimated from reference gene primer amplification. This table comes from immunoSEQ multiplex PCR, and its TCRdb copy is limited to in-frame clones, with some not included. The V and J calls and clone size were taken over from that table, and D and trimming were inferred from the DNA. The data contain about 60,000 clones, about 91% of them singletons. The CDR3 consists of 17 residues. Unmatched junction bases numbered 11, after V lost 1 base and J lost 4 bases. Germline V gives CDR1 MNHEY, CDR2 SMNVEV (reference sequence). This TCR was recovered from a woman between 55 and 75 years old with active COVID-19. Source material: peripheral blood. J is TRBJ1-1 and V is TRBV27; the match to TRBD1 covers 8 bases. CDR3 DNA sequence: TGTGCCAGCAGTTTATTTGCAGGGGGCGGACGAGGCACTGAAGCTTTCTTT. Its translation: CASSLFAGGGRGTEAFF.